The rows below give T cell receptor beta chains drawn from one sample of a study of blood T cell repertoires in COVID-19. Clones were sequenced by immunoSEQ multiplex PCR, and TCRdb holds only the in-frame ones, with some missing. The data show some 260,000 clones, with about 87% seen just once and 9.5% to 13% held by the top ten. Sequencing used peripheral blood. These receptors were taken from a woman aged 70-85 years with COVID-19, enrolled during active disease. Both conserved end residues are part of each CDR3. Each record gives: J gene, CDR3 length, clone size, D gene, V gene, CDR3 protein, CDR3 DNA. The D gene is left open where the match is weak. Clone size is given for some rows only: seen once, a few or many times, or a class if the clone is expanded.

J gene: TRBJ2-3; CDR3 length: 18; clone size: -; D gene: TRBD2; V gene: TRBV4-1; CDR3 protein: CASSQGFSSGSVADTQYF; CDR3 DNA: TGCGCCAGCAGCCAAGGGTTCTCTAGCGGGAGCGTCGCAGATACGCAGTATTTT
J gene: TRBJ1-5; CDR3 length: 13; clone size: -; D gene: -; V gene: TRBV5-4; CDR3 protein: CASSLDKHQPQHF; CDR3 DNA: TGTGCCAGCAGCTTGGACAAACATCAGCCCCAGCATTTT
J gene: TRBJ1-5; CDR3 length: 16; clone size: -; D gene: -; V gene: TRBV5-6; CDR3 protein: CASSLTPQGLNQPQHF; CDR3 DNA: TGTGCCAGCAGCTTGACGCCGCAGGGCTTGAATCAGCCCCAGCATTTT
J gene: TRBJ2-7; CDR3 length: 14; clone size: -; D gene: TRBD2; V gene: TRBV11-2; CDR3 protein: CASSLLGGSYEQYF; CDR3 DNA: TGTGCCAGCAGCTTGCTCGGGGGGTCCTACGAGCAGTACTTC
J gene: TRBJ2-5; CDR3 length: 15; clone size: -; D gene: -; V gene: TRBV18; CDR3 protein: CASSLDRDSQETQYF; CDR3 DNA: TGTGCCAGCTCACTTGACAGGGACTCCCAAGAGACCCAGTACTTC
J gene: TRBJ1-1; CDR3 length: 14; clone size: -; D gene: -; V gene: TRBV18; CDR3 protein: CASSPAGANTEAFF; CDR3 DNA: TGTGCCAGCTCACCAGCAGGGGCCAACACTGAAGCTTTCTTT
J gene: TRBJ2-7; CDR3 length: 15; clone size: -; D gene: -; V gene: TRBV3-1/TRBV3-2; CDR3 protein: CASSQQTRPAYEQYF; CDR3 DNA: TGTGCCAGCAGCCAACAGACAAGACCAGCTTACGAGCAGTACTTC
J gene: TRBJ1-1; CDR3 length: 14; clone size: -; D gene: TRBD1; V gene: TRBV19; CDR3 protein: CASRTRGRGPEAFF; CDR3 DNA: TGTGCCAGTAGGACTAGGGGGCGCGGGCCTGAAGCTTTCTTT
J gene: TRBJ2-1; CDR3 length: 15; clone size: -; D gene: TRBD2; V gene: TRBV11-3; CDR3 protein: CASSPRLAGYNEQFF; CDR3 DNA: TGTGCCAGCAGCCCCCGGTTAGCGGGTTACAATGAGCAGTTCTTC
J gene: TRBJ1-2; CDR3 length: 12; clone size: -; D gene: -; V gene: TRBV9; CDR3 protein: CASSVGQGSYTF; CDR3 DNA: TGTGCCAGCAGCGTAGGCCAGGGCAGCTACACCTTC
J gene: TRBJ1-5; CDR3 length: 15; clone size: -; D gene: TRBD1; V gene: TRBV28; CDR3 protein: CASSPRTGGPQPQHF; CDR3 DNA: TGTGCCAGCAGCCCTCGGACAGGGGGGCCTCAGCCCCAGCATTTT
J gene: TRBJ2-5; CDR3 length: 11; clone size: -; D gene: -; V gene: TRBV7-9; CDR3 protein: CASSQQETQYF; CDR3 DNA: TGTGCCAGCAGCCAACAAGAGACCCAGTACTTC
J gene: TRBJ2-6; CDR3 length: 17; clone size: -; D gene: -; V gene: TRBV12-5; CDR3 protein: CASGFEGSDSGANVLTF; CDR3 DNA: TGTGCTAGTGGTTTTGAGGGATCCGACTCTGGGGCCAACGTCCTGACTTTC
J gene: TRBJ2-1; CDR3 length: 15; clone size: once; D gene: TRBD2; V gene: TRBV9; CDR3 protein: CASSAGGGTYNEQFF; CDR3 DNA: TGTGCCAGCAGCGCTGGCGGGGGTACCTACAATGAGCAGTTCTTC
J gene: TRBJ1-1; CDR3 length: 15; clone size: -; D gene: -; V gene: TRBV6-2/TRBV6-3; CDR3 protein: CASSRPFTGSSEAFF; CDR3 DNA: TGTGCCAGCAGCAGGCCCTTTACAGGTTCTTCTGAAGCTTTCTTT
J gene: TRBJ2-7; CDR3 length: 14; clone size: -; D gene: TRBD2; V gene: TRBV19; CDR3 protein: CASTGTSQPREQYF; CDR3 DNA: TGTGCCAGTACCGGGACTAGTCAGCCACGGGAGCAGTACTTC
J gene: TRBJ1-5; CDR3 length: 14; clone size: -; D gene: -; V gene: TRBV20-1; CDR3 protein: CSASRQAITQPQHF; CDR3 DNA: TGCAGTGCTAGTAGACAGGCTATTACTCAGCCCCAGCATTTT
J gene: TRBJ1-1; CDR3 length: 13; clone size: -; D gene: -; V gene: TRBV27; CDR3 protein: CASRGLGNTEAFF; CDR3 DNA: TGTGCCAGCAGAGGACTGGGGAACACTGAAGCTTTCTTT
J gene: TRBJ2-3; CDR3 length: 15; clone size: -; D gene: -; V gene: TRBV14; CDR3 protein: CASSQDLASTDTQYF; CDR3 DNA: TGTGCCAGCAGCCAAGACCTAGCCAGCACAGATACGCAGTATTTT
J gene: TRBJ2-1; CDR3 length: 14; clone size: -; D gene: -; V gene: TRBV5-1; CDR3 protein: CASSFTKTGNEQFF; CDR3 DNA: TGCGCCAGCAGCTTTACCAAAACAGGGAATGAGCAGTTCTTC